This T cell receptor (beta chain) was sequenced in a study of shared clonotypes between healthy human individuals. Across the study: Three plates each covered CD4 naive and memory; CD8 naive two, CD8 memory one.

The length of the CDR3 is 13 residues. CDR1 and CDR2 from the germline V gene are SGHAT and FQDESV (reference sequence). The ends were cut back, 3 bases at V and 10 bases at J, with 13 bases in the middle. All the donors were Caucasian adults who lived in Nashville, Tennessee. Assay: immunoSEQ multiplex PCR; the TCRdb copy retains only in-frame clones and omits some. The sample includes about 2.4 million clones, 93% of them seen just once. This TCR derives from a young man in good health. Some clones in this sample may be carry-over from other donors' samples. The V call is TRBV11-1, the J call TRBJ2-1; no firm D call. The sequencing input was naive CD4+ T cells from PBMCs. The sample's subset: CD45RA+ positively selected. CDR3 sequence: CASSLWSRYEQFF. CDR3 DNA sequence: TGTGCCAGCAGCTTGTGGTCCAGGTACGAGCAGTTCTTC.